This TCR beta chain was recorded in a study of beta chain features in type 1 diabetes. As for the study in general: Similarity in age, gender and cell yields was seen between patients and healthy donors.

Germline V gives CDR1 SEHNR, CDR2 FQNEAQ (reference sequence). The CDR3 is 16 residues long. The ends lost 0 bases at V and 3 bases at J; junction bases unmatched: 5. Expressed TCRB transcripts were sequenced because the isolated RNA had all been reverse transcribed beforehand. Produced via immunoSEQ multiplex PCR; TCRdb's table is partial and in-frame only. Of more than 120,000 clones listed, under 11% are singletons. The V gene is TRBV7-9, the J gene TRBJ2-7; 10 positions agree with TRBD1. The receptor was isolated from a young man in good health. The sequenced sample consisted of naive CD4+ T cells from blood. This CDR3 reads CASSLADRGLSYEQYF. The CDR3 DNA follows: TGTGCCAGCAGCTTAGCTGACAGGGGGCTTAGCTACGAGCAGTACTTC.